This entry describes one TCR beta chain. Its antigen is currently unknown. This sample was included in a study of cytomegalovirus exposure and HLA in healthy donors. About the research overall: Inside one of the first data releases sat around 80 million unique TCRs taken from HLA-typed donors. Of some 410 genotyped donors, 81% grouped in the Caucasian-associated ancestry cluster. Study-wide findings and caveats: In a later analysis, a genetic analysis reported fewer productive-TCR N-insertions in an Asian-associated ancestry cluster than the cohort average. A later analysis linked a missense variant in DCLRE1C to the trimming of TCR beta V and J genes.

Trimming took off 3 bases at V and 2 bases at J, with 13 bases between the two ends. This CDR3 is built from 15 residues. CDR1 and CDR2 (germline): LNHNV, YYDKDF (reference sequence). The PCR contained 60 Vbeta and 13 Jbeta primers. Profiling relied on immunoSEQ multiplex PCR, and the TCRdb table lists in-frame clones only, not all of them. The sample table sets out about 120,000 clones. This TCR came from a man between 25 and 39 years old in good health and CMV-seronegative. The chain carries TRBV15 and TRBJ1-2; D might be TRBD1 (5 bases). Specimen: PBMCs. The CDR3 region is CATSRAGTANYGYTF. In nucleotides, the CDR3 is TGTGCCACCAGCAGGGCCGGGACTGCAAACTATGGCTACACCTTC.